A selection of T cell receptor beta chains follows, all from one sample in a study of T cell repertoires in cytomegalovirus infection. Each CDR3 protein is one row after TCRdb ran MiXCR on the reads. The table shows about 530,000 distinct CDR3 sequences, with around a quarter occurring only once. Specimen: PBMCs. These receptors all come from a human donor in good health (CMV status not recorded). Some clones in this sample may be carry-over from other donors' samples. Both conserved end residues are part of each CDR3. Fields, in order: clone size, V gene, D gene, J gene, CDR3 protein, CDR3 DNA. A D gene is named only where the DNA matches it firmly. Some rows mark clone size as missing; the rest say once, few, many or name a class of expanded clone.

clone_size: NA
v_call: TRBV4-1
d_call: NA
j_call: TRBJ2-3
cdr3_aa: CASSPTGTGNTDTQYF
cdr3_nt: TGCGCCAGCAGCCCAACCGGGACTGGGAACACAGATACGCAGTATTTT

clone_size: NA
v_call: TRBV2
d_call: NA
j_call: TRBJ2-1
cdr3_aa: CASSGAEQFF
cdr3_nt: TGTGCCAGCAGTGGGGCAGAGCAGTTCTTC

clone_size: NA
v_call: TRBV12-3/TRBV12-4
d_call: NA
j_call: TRBJ1-1
cdr3_aa: CASSLWGITEAFF
cdr3_nt: TGTGCCAGCAGTTTGTGGGGGATCACTGAAGCTTTCTTT

clone_size: NA
v_call: TRBV28
d_call: NA
j_call: TRBJ1-2
cdr3_aa: CATARPGYTF
cdr3_nt: TGTGCCACGGCCAGGCCGGGCTACACCTTC

clone_size: NA
v_call: TRBV29-1
d_call: NA
j_call: TRBJ2-1
cdr3_aa: CSVGGELGAYNEQFF
cdr3_nt: TGCAGCGTGGGGGGTGAATTGGGAGCCTACAATGAGCAGTTCTTC

clone_size: few
v_call: TRBV20-1
d_call: TRBD1
j_call: TRBJ1-6
cdr3_aa: CSAGRQGSNSPLHF
cdr3_nt: TGCAGTGCTGGTCGACAGGGCTCTAATTCACCCCTCCACTTT

clone_size: many
v_call: TRBV6-2/TRBV6-3
d_call: NA
j_call: TRBJ2-2
cdr3_aa: CASSYPSQGPNTGELFF
cdr3_nt: TGTGCCAGCAGTTACCCCTCACAGGGACCGAACACCGGGGAGCTGTTTTTT

clone_size: NA
v_call: TRBV12-5
d_call: NA
j_call: TRBJ2-1
cdr3_aa: CASGLPSPTSYNEQFF
cdr3_nt: TGTGCTAGTGGTTTGCCTAGCCCCACCTCCTACAATGAGCAGTTCTTC

clone_size: NA
v_call: TRBV5-5
d_call: NA
j_call: TRBJ1-6
cdr3_aa: CASSLGGSSVSNSPLHF
cdr3_nt: TGTGCCAGCAGCTTGGGGGGATCGAGCGTTTCCAATTCACCCCTCCACTTT

clone_size: NA
v_call: TRBV7-3
d_call: TRBD2
j_call: TRBJ2-5
cdr3_aa: CASSPFGGSGETQYF
cdr3_nt: TGTGCCAGCAGCCCATTCGGCGGGAGCGGAGAGACCCAGTACTTC

clone_size: many
v_call: TRBV11-2
d_call: NA
j_call: TRBJ2-3
cdr3_aa: CASSLSPSDTQYF
cdr3_nt: TGTGCCAGCAGCTTAAGTCCGTCAGATACGCAGTATTTT

clone_size: NA
v_call: TRBV7-9
d_call: TRBD1
j_call: TRBJ2-7
cdr3_aa: CASSLTGPSYEQYF
cdr3_nt: TGTGCCAGCAGCTTGACAGGGCCTTCCTACGAGCAGTACTTC

clone_size: few
v_call: TRBV7-2
d_call: NA
j_call: TRBJ1-1
cdr3_aa: CASSPQADTEAFF
cdr3_nt: TGTGCCAGCAGCCCGCAGGCGGACACTGAAGCTTTCTTT

clone_size: few
v_call: TRBV20-1
d_call: NA
j_call: TRBJ2-1
cdr3_aa: CSARDVVLEQFF
cdr3_nt: TGCAGTGCTAGAGATGTAGTACTTGAGCAGTTCTTC

clone_size: NA
v_call: TRBV24-1
d_call: TRBD1
j_call: TRBJ1-5
cdr3_aa: CATSDMDRTNSSNQPQHF
cdr3_nt: TGTGCCACCAGTGACATGGACAGGACCAATTCTAGCAATCAGCCCCAGCATTTT

clone_size: few
v_call: TRBV12-3/TRBV12-4
d_call: TRBD2
j_call: TRBJ2-7
cdr3_aa: CASSFPGLAGWNEQYF
cdr3_nt: TGTGCCAGCAGTTTCCCGGGACTAGCGGGATGGAACGAGCAGTACTTC

clone_size: NA
v_call: TRBV11-3
d_call: TRBD2
j_call: TRBJ2-2
cdr3_aa: CASSPLAGGYTGELFF
cdr3_nt: TGTGCCAGCAGCCCCCTAGCGGGAGGGTACACCGGGGAGCTGTTTTTT

clone_size: NA
v_call: TRBV12-3/TRBV12-4
d_call: TRBD2
j_call: TRBJ2-1
cdr3_aa: CASSWTSEQFF
cdr3_nt: TGTGCCAGCAGTTGGACTAGCGAGCAGTTCTTC

clone_size: many
v_call: TRBV6-6
d_call: NA
j_call: TRBJ1-3
cdr3_aa: CASSYSRPIGSSSGNTIYF
cdr3_nt: TGTGCCAGCAGTTACTCGAGACCAATTGGGTCCTCCTCTGGAAACACCATATATTTT

clone_size: NA
v_call: TRBV11-1
d_call: TRBD2
j_call: TRBJ2-2
cdr3_aa: CASSPTMTSETGELFF
cdr3_nt: TGTGCCAGCAGCCCAACAATGACTAGCGAGACCGGGGAGCTGTTTTTT

clone_size: NA
v_call: TRBV7-6
d_call: NA
j_call: TRBJ1-6
cdr3_aa: CASSLRSAGASGAYNSPLHF
cdr3_nt: TGTGCCAGCAGCTTACGATCGGCAGGGGCGTCCGGGGCCTATAATTCACCCCTCCACTTT

clone_size: NA
v_call: TRBV10-3
d_call: NA
j_call: TRBJ1-2
cdr3_aa: CAISRRDGDNYGYTF
cdr3_nt: TGTGCCATCAGTCGACGGGACGGTGATAACTATGGCTACACCTTC

clone_size: few
v_call: TRBV24-1
d_call: TRBD2
j_call: TRBJ2-1
cdr3_aa: CATSDRTSGSLLNEQFF
cdr3_nt: TGTGCCACCAGTGATCGGACTAGCGGGAGTCTATTAAATGAGCAGTTCTTC

clone_size: few
v_call: TRBV28
d_call: TRBD1
j_call: TRBJ1-4
cdr3_aa: CASSPGTGATNEKLFF
cdr3_nt: TGTGCCAGCAGTCCCGGGACAGGAGCAACTAATGAAAAACTGTTTTTT

clone_size: few
v_call: TRBV12-3/TRBV12-4
d_call: NA
j_call: TRBJ2-3
cdr3_aa: CASSLVGAETDTQYF
cdr3_nt: TGTGCCAGCAGTTTAGTGGGGGCCGAAACAGATACGCAGTATTTT

clone_size: few
v_call: TRBV2
d_call: TRBD2
j_call: TRBJ2-5
cdr3_aa: CASSDWTSGGETQYF
cdr3_nt: TGTGCCAGCAGCGATTGGACTAGCGGGGGGGAGACCCAGTACTTC

clone_size: few
v_call: TRBV12-3/TRBV12-4
d_call: TRBD2
j_call: TRBJ2-2
cdr3_aa: CASRAASGPDTGELFF
cdr3_nt: TGTGCCAGCAGGGCGGCTAGCGGACCAGACACCGGGGAGCTGTTTTTT

clone_size: NA
v_call: TRBV27
d_call: NA
j_call: TRBJ1-1
cdr3_aa: CASRPDPWTEAFF
cdr3_nt: TGTGCCAGCAGACCGGACCCTTGGACTGAAGCTTTCTTT

clone_size: few
v_call: TRBV4-3
d_call: NA
j_call: TRBJ1-6
cdr3_aa: CASSQDLQSYNSPLHF
cdr3_nt: TGCGCCAGCAGCCAAGATCTCCAATCCTATAATTCACCCCTCCACTTT

clone_size: many
v_call: TRBV7-9
d_call: TRBD2
j_call: TRBJ2-3
cdr3_aa: CASSPLSGKGDTQYF
cdr3_nt: TGTGCCAGCAGCCCCCTTAGCGGGAAGGGCGATACGCAGTATTTT

clone_size: NA
v_call: TRBV7-9
d_call: NA
j_call: TRBJ2-1
cdr3_aa: CASHSSGIDNNEQFF
cdr3_nt: TGTGCCAGCCATTCTTCAGGAATTGACAACAATGAGCAGTTCTTC

clone_size: few
v_call: TRBV28
d_call: NA
j_call: TRBJ2-3
cdr3_aa: CASSSDFNTQYF
cdr3_nt: TGTGCCAGCAGTTCAGACTTCAATACGCAGTATTTT

clone_size: NA
v_call: TRBV9
d_call: NA
j_call: TRBJ2-1
cdr3_aa: CASSNGTTYNEQFF
cdr3_nt: TGTGCCAGCAGCAACGGGACAACCTACAATGAGCAGTTCTTC

clone_size: NA
v_call: TRBV6-2/TRBV6-3
d_call: NA
j_call: TRBJ2-7
cdr3_aa: CASSPKTSYEQYF
cdr3_nt: TGTGCCAGCAGTCCGAAGACTTCCTACGAGCAGTACTTC

clone_size: many
v_call: TRBV7-2
d_call: TRBD1
j_call: TRBJ2-1
cdr3_aa: CASSLDRDSYNEQFF
cdr3_nt: TGTGCCAGCAGCTTGGACAGGGACTCCTACAATGAGCAGTTCTTC

clone_size: few
v_call: TRBV5-4
d_call: NA
j_call: TRBJ2-1
cdr3_aa: CASSPRRVTADNEQFF
cdr3_nt: TGTGCCAGCAGCCCCCGGAGGGTAACCGCCGACAATGAGCAGTTCTTC

clone_size: NA
v_call: TRBV19
d_call: NA
j_call: TRBJ1-1
cdr3_aa: CASSETGVEAFF
cdr3_nt: TGTGCCAGTAGCGAGACAGGCGTTGAAGCTTTCTTT

clone_size: few
v_call: TRBV7-2
d_call: NA
j_call: TRBJ1-2
cdr3_aa: CASSLVSRGYTF
cdr3_nt: TGTGCCAGCAGCTTAGTGTCGAGGGGCTACACCTTC

clone_size: NA
v_call: TRBV4-1
d_call: NA
j_call: TRBJ2-5
cdr3_aa: CASSQEEALVQETQYF
cdr3_nt: TGCGCCAGCAGCCAAGAAGAAGCCTTAGTCCAAGAGACCCAGTACTTC

clone_size: many
v_call: TRBV7-2
d_call: TRBD2
j_call: TRBJ2-7
cdr3_aa: CASSFRGDEQYF
cdr3_nt: TGTGCCAGCAGCTTCCGGGGGGACGAGCAGTACTTC

clone_size: few
v_call: TRBV5-6
d_call: NA
j_call: TRBJ2-1
cdr3_aa: CASSFSFDEQFF
cdr3_nt: TGTGCCAGCAGCTTTTCGTTCGACGAGCAGTTCTTC

clone_size: NA
v_call: TRBV30
d_call: TRBD2
j_call: TRBJ2-1
cdr3_aa: CAGSGSDYNEQFF
cdr3_nt: TGTGCCGGTAGCGGGAGCGATTACAATGAGCAGTTCTTC

clone_size: NA
v_call: TRBV19
d_call: NA
j_call: TRBJ1-1
cdr3_aa: CASSIGQVGNTEAFF
cdr3_nt: TGTGCCAGTAGTATCGGCCAGGTTGGGAACACTGAAGCTTTCTTT

clone_size: NA
v_call: TRBV12-3/TRBV12-4
d_call: NA
j_call: TRBJ2-3
cdr3_aa: CASRRTGLDTQYF
cdr3_nt: TGTGCCAGCAGACGGACGGGACTCGATACGCAGTATTTT

clone_size: few
v_call: TRBV29-1
d_call: TRBD2
j_call: TRBJ2-7
cdr3_aa: CSVRSLAGYYEQYF
cdr3_nt: TGCAGCGTTCGGAGCTTAGCGGGGTACTACGAGCAGTACTTC

clone_size: many
v_call: TRBV7-2
d_call: NA
j_call: TRBJ1-1
cdr3_aa: CASSLASKLTEAFF
cdr3_nt: TGTGCCAGCAGCTTAGCATCAAAACTCACTGAAGCTTTCTTT

clone_size: many
v_call: TRBV19
d_call: TRBD1
j_call: TRBJ1-6
cdr3_aa: CASSAGQAESPLHF
cdr3_nt: TGTGCCAGTAGTGCGGGACAGGCGGAATCACCCCTCCACTTT

clone_size: few
v_call: TRBV18
d_call: NA
j_call: TRBJ2-3
cdr3_aa: CASSPWRARDTQYF
cdr3_nt: TGTGCCAGCTCACCCTGGCGGGCCAGAGATACGCAGTATTTT

clone_size: few
v_call: TRBV7-2
d_call: NA
j_call: TRBJ2-1
cdr3_aa: CASSLNYGNEQFF
cdr3_nt: TGTGCCAGCAGCTTAAACTACGGCAATGAGCAGTTCTTC

clone_size: few
v_call: TRBV10-3
d_call: TRBD1
j_call: TRBJ2-5
cdr3_aa: CAISESWDSQETQYF
cdr3_nt: TGTGCCATCAGTGAGTCGTGGGACAGCCAAGAGACCCAGTACTTC

clone_size: NA
v_call: TRBV12-3/TRBV12-4
d_call: TRBD1
j_call: TRBJ1-2
cdr3_aa: CASSTDRNYGYTF
cdr3_nt: TGTGCCAGCAGTACGGACAGGAACTATGGCTACACCTTC

clone_size: NA
v_call: TRBV6-8
d_call: NA
j_call: TRBJ2-1
cdr3_aa: CASKTGTSLNEQFF
cdr3_nt: TGTGCCAGCAAAACCGGGACATCACTTAATGAGCAGTTCTTC

clone_size: few
v_call: TRBV6-2/TRBV6-3
d_call: NA
j_call: TRBJ1-1
cdr3_aa: CASSFDKNTEAFF
cdr3_nt: TGTGCCAGCAGTTTCGACAAGAACACTGAAGCTTTCTTT

clone_size: few
v_call: TRBV20-1
d_call: NA
j_call: TRBJ1-2
cdr3_aa: CSARVTGQYYGYTF
cdr3_nt: TGCAGTGCTAGGGTCACGGGACAATACTATGGCTACACCTTC

clone_size: NA
v_call: TRBV29-1
d_call: NA
j_call: TRBJ1-2
cdr3_aa: CSARDRYGYTF
cdr3_nt: TGCAGCGCCCGGGATCGCTATGGCTACACCTTC